These T cell receptor beta chains were read from a single sample in a study of blood T cell repertoires in COVID-19. Clones were sequenced by immunoSEQ multiplex PCR, and TCRdb holds only the in-frame ones, with some missing. The sample records 300,000 to 350,000 clones, about 85% being singletons. The sequenced sample consisted of peripheral blood. Source of these receptors: a young man with active or convalescent COVID-19. CDR3s include the opening cysteine and the closing phenylalanine or tryptophan.

j_gene	v_gene	CDR3aa
TRBJ2-6	TRBV6-2/TRBV6-3	CASSDINRRVSGANVLTF
TRBJ1-2	TRBV7-9	CASSRDTSNYGYTF
TRBJ2-3	TRBV6-5	CASSSDLQGNTDTQYF
TRBJ2-1	TRBV5-1	CASSLVDEQFF
TRBJ2-1	TRBV6-4	CASSDRGSSPYNEQFF
TRBJ2-1	TRBV18	CASSPGTSSYEQFF
TRBJ1-6	TRBV13	CASSLMAEDTGYSPLHF
TRBJ2-7	TRBV2	CATLEGRTYEQYF
TRBJ2-5	TRBV5-8	CASSFASAKETQYF
TRBJ2-7	TRBV27	CASSLDPLRSQYF
TRBJ1-3	TRBV3-1/TRBV3-2	CASSLRGPGTGNTIYF
TRBJ1-6	TRBV19	CASRSGSSPLHF
TRBJ2-7	TRBV20-1	CSASLAGGRFFEQYF
TRBJ1-2	TRBV28	CASSLPATADYGYTF
TRBJ2-1	TRBV11-2	CASSLSRGNEQFF
TRBJ2-7	TRBV13	CASSSDTYEQYF
TRBJ2-1	TRBV18	CASGPDTTRNNEQFF
TRBJ2-5	TRBV9	CASSVGGSGQETQYF
TRBJ2-7	TRBV5-8	CASSWGWGGSIYEQYF
TRBJ2-2	TRBV4-3	CASSPTPGAGELFF
TRBJ2-7	TRBV27	CASSYLTSGRAGSYEQYF
TRBJ2-5	TRBV6-6	CASRAGEGRWETQYF
TRBJ1-2	TRBV2	CASSAGQGGDYGYTF